The 22 T cell receptor beta chains listed next were all sequenced from one sample in a study of radiotherapy plus CTLA-4 blockade in lung cancer. TCRdb's table, derived via immunoSEQ multiplex PCR, lists solely in-frame clones and lacks some. The data show 25,000 to 35,000 clones, with approximately 75% seen just once and 20% to 25% held by the top ten. The sample consisted of peripheral blood, taken from a patient treated with radiotherapy plus ipilimumab. The receptors come from a human donor with non-small cell lung cancer that progressed on radiotherapy plus ipilimumab.

The chain uses TRBV5-5 and TRBJ1-4, with TRBD1 matching over 12 bases. Trimming at V came to 4 bases and at J to 4 bases, leaving 8 bases not matched to a gene. The CDR3 length is 17 residues. Per the germline V gene, CDR1 is SGHKS and CDR2 is YYEKEE (reference sequence). CDR3 DNA: TGTGCCAGCAGCCCCCGGGACAGGGGGCTTGGTAATGAAAAACTGTTTTTT. It yields the protein CASSPRDRGLGNEKLFF. Complete variable domain (other parts from reference TRBV5-5 and TRBJ1-4): DAGVTQSPTHLIKTRGQQVTLRCSPISGHKSVSWYQQVLGQGPQFIFQYYEKEERGRGNFPDRFSARQFPNYSSELNVNALLLGDSALYLCASSPRDRGLGNEKLFFGSGTQLSVL.

The chain is built from TRBV5-1 and TRBJ1-1, with a tentative D call TRBD1 (5 bases). V lost 6 bases and J lost 1, with 22 bases in between. Germline V lookup: CDR1 SGHRS, CDR2 YFSETQ. There are 17 residues in the CDR3. The CDR3, as DNA: TGCGCCAGCACCCGACAGTCTTTACCGGGCAGGAACACTGAAGCTTTCTTT. Its translation: CASTRQSLPGRNTEAFF.

V is TRBV7-3 and J is TRBJ2-3; weak D call: TRBD1 (6 bases). Trimming stripped 5 bases from V and 3 bases from J, with 12 bases between. The germline V gene has CDR1 SGHTA and CDR2 FQGTGA. This CDR3 is 14 amino acids long. CDR3: CASSVSTGTDTQYF. CDR3 DNA: TGTGCCAGCAGCGTCAGTACAGGGACAGATACGCAGTATTTT. Together with reference TRBV7-3 and TRBJ2-3, the CDR3 gives the full variable domain: GAGVSQTPSNKVTEKGKYVELRCDPISGHTALYWYRQSLGQGPEFLIYFQGTGAADDSGLPNDRFFAVRPEGSVSTLKIQRTERGDSAVYLCASSVSTGTDTQYFGPGTRLTVL.

V is TRBV27 and J is TRBJ1-4, with TRBD1 as a possible D gene (5 bases). The germline V and J ends were trimmed by 9 bases and 8 bases, with 25 bases remaining between them. The length of the CDR3 is 16 residues. CDR1 MNHEY and CDR2 SMNVEV come from the germline V gene (reference sequence). The DNA for the CDR3 is TGTGCCAGTGGTGAGGCAGGGCCCACGGGGAGGGAAAAACTGTTTTTT. Translating it yields CASGEAGPTGREKLFF.

V is TRBV5-4 and J is TRBJ2-7; D is perhaps TRBD2 (5 bases). V was shortened by 1 base and J by 6 bases, with 11 bases between the two germline ends. CDR3 length equals 13 residues. Germline V gene data show CDR1 as SGHNT and CDR2 as YYREEE (reference sequence). CDR3 in amino acids: CASSLPGMGEQYF. CDR3 nucleotide sequence: TGTGCCAGCAGCTTGCCCGGGATGGGCGAGCAGTACTTC.

The J gene is TRBJ1-2, the V gene TRBV18, with TRBD1 matching over 9 bases. CDR1 is KGHSH, CDR2 LQKENI, per germline. The CDR3 runs to 15 residues. Trimming cost V 5 bases and J 3 bases; bases outside gene matches: 7. CDR3 nucleotide sequence: TGTGCCAGCTCAATAGGGACAGGGCCCTACTATGGCTACACCTTC. It specifies CASSIGTGPYYGYTF.

This chain links TRBV7-3 with TRBJ2-3; 8 bases agree with TRBD2. CDR3 length equals 16 residues. The germline V gene has CDR1 SGHTA and CDR2 FQGTGA. Trimming cost V 5 bases and J 1 base; bases outside gene matches: 8. The DNA for the CDR3 is TGTGCCAGCAGCCTGGGGGGACTAGGAGGCACAGATACGCAGTATTTT. Amino acid sequence: CASSLGGLGGTDTQYF. The variable domain in full, with the rest retrieved from reference TRBV7-3 and TRBJ2-3, is GAGVSQTPSNKVTEKGKYVELRCDPISGHTALYWYRQSLGQGPEFLIYFQGTGAADDSGLPNDRFFAVRPEGSVSTLKIQRTERGDSAVYLCASSLGGLGGTDTQYFGPGTRLTVL.

The chain combines TRBV12-5 with TRBJ1-1, with 7 positions matching TRBD1. Germline V gene data show CDR1 as LGHNT and CDR2 as FRNRAP. CDR3 size: 14 residues. After removal of 4 bases from V and 1 base from J, the junction contained 3 bases not matched to a gene. CDR3 protein: CASGSGQPNTEAFF. The CDR3 DNA follows: TGTGCTAGTGGTTCGGGACAGCCGAACACTGAAGCTTTCTTT.

V gene TRBV5-5 combines with J gene TRBJ1-5, with D possibly matching TRBD1 (6 bases). The CDR3 covers 15 residues. Germline-derived CDR1 and CDR2 are SGHKS and YYEKEE (reference sequence). Trimming left V 5 bases short and J 1 base short, with 13 bases between. The DNA of the CDR3 is TGTGCCAGCAGTCCTTCAGGGGTCAGCAATCAGCCCCAGCATTTT. The encoded protein is CASSPSGVSNQPQHF.

The gene calls are TRBV16 and TRBJ1-1; TRBD1 agrees at 9 bases. This CDR3 comprises 14 residues. V lost 4 bases and J lost 3; bases outside the gene matches: 3. Looked up from germline, CDR1 is KGHSY and CDR2 is FQNENV. CDR3 nucleotide sequence: TGTGCCAGCAGCCGCAGGACAGGGGACACTGAAGCTTTCTTT. Protein sequence: CASSRRTGDTEAFF. The entire variable domain, with the rest obtained from reference TRBV16 and TRBJ1-1, is as follows: GEEVAQTPKHLVRGEGQKAKLYCAPIKGHSYVFWYQQVLKNEFKFLISFQNENVFDETGMPKERFSAKCLPNSPCSLEIQATKLEDSAVYFCASSRRTGDTEAFFGQGTRLTVV.

The chain recombines TRBV29-1 with TRBJ2-5; 8 nucleotides agree with TRBD1. J lost 4 bases, V lost 2 bases, and 0 bases had no gene match. The CDR3 has 12 amino acids. CDR1 and CDR2 (germline): SQVTM, ANQGSEA. CDR3 protein: CSVETGGETQYF. The CDR3 DNA reads TGCAGCGTTGAAACAGGGGGAGAGACCCAGTACTTC.

This chain joins TRBV6-5 and TRBJ2-1, with 10 bases lining up with TRBD2. V shed 8 bases and J 0 bases; nucleotides not matched to a gene: 4. CDR1 MNHEY and CDR2 SVGAGI come from the germline V gene. The CDR3 has 15 residues. CDR3 in amino acids: CASYERGGSYNEQFF. The CDR3 DNA reads TGTGCCAGCTACGAGCGGGGGGGCTCCTACAATGAGCAGTTCTTC.

The chain has TRBV18 and TRBJ1-1; D is unclear. The V and J ends lost 3 bases and 3 bases respectively, with 20 bases between them. The CDR3 consists of 17 residues. CDR1 and CDR2 (germline): KGHSH, LQKENI. This CDR3 reads CASSPLLSVVEDTEAFF. The CDR3 nucleotides are TGTGCCAGCTCACCCCTCCTCTCCGTCGTAGAAGACACTGAAGCTTTCTTT.

The chain is built from TRBV7-2 and TRBJ2-1; 15 positions agree with TRBD2. J gave up 12 bases and V 1 base, and 10 bases lay outside the gene matches. The CDR3 length is 17 residues. CDR1 is SGHTA and CDR2 is FQGNSA in the germline V gene. The CDR3 bases are TGTGCCAGCAGCTTAGAGGTCCGGACTAGCGGGGGGGCCTGGCAGTTCTTC. This codes for CASSLEVRTSGGAWQFF.

This chain connects TRBV5-4 to TRBJ2-1; 7 bases line up with TRBD2. The ends lost 3 bases at V and 7 bases at J; junction bases unmatched: 7. The CDR3 contains 14 residues. Germline V CDR1 and CDR2: SGHNT, YYREEE (reference sequence). The CDR3 sequence is CASSSRTLANEQFF. The CDR3, as DNA: TGTGCCAGCAGCTCCCGCACACTAGCGAATGAGCAGTTCTTC.

The V gene is TRBV7-9, the J gene TRBJ2-3; 11 nucleotides line up with TRBD2. The V and J ends lost 5 bases and 4 bases, in that order; junction bases with no gene match: 8. This CDR3 contains 16 residues. CDR1 SEHNR and CDR2 FQNEAQ come from the germline V gene (reference sequence). CDR3 sequence reads: CASSIRTSGPSDTQYF. In DNA form, the CDR3 reads TGTGCCAGCAGCATCCGGACTAGCGGGCCTTCAGATACGCAGTATTTT.

This chain uses TRBV5-1 with TRBJ1-1; D is unclear. In germline, CDR1 is SGHRS, CDR2 YFSETQ. CDR3 size: 15 residues. V lost 4 bases to trimming and J lost 1 base, with 14 bases between them. CDR3: CASSLLVAENTEAFF. DNA for the CDR3: TGCGCCAGCAGCCTCCTCGTCGCGGAGAACACTGAAGCTTTCTTT. Together with reference TRBV5-1 and TRBJ1-1, the CDR3 gives the full variable domain: KAGVTQTPRYLIKTRGQQVTLSCSPISGHRSVSWYQQTPGQGLQFLFEYFSETQRNKGNFPGRFSGRQFSNSRSEMNVSTLELGDSALYLCASSLLVAENTEAFFGQGTRLTVV.

This chain uses TRBV5-1 with TRBJ2-3; D unclear. V lost 0 bases to trimming and J lost 0 bases, with 5 bases between them. The CDR3 is made up of 14 amino acids. Looked up from germline, CDR1 is SGHRS and CDR2 is YFSETQ. CDR3 DNA: TGCGCCAGCAGCTTGGGAGCGAGCACAGATACGCAGTATTTT. Its translation is CASSLGASTDTQYF.

The rearrangement links TRBV6-1 to TRBJ1-1, with D hard to call. V was clipped by 3 bases and J by 1 base, with 9 bases between them. Looked up from germline, CDR1 is MNHNS and CDR2 is SASEGT. This CDR3 is built from 14 residues. The CDR3 loop reads CASSDGYRNTEAFF. CDR3 in DNA: TGTGCCAGCAGTGATGGATACAGGAACACTGAAGCTTTCTTT.

The chain carries TRBV7-6 and TRBJ2-2, with 10 nucleotides matching TRBD2. Germline CDR1 is SGHVS and CDR2 is FNYEAQ. CDR3 length equals 17 residues. V dropped 0 bases and J dropped 7; count of bases not matched to a gene: 8. CDR3 DNA: TGTGCCAGCAGCTTAGCAGGAGCGGGGGGGCCTAACGGGGAGCTGTTTTTT. Its translation: CASSLAGAGGPNGELFF.

The sample holds one count of this clone. The V and J genes are TRBV7-2 and TRBJ2-1, with D possibly being TRBD2 (6 bases). Trimming pared 0 bases from V and 0 bases from J, leaving 12 bases between. This CDR3 contains 17 residues. Germline V gene sequence: CDR1 SGHTA, CDR2 FQGNSA. The CDR3 coding sequence is TGTGCCAGCAGCTTAGCGGGGGGTGCCAGCTCCTACAATGAGCAGTTCTTC. It is translated as CASSLAGGASSYNEQFF.

In this sample, this clone turned up once. One junction end disagrees with the germline gene, perhaps due to a read error. The gene calls are TRBV7-7 and TRBJ2-3, with a possible D match to TRBD1 (5 bases). Germline values: CDR1 SSHAT, CDR2 FNYEAQ (reference sequence). The CDR3 runs to 13 residues. The CDR3 here is CASSLVGQDTQYF. CDR3 DNA: TGTGCTAGCAGCTTAGTAGGACAAGATACGCAGTATTTT.